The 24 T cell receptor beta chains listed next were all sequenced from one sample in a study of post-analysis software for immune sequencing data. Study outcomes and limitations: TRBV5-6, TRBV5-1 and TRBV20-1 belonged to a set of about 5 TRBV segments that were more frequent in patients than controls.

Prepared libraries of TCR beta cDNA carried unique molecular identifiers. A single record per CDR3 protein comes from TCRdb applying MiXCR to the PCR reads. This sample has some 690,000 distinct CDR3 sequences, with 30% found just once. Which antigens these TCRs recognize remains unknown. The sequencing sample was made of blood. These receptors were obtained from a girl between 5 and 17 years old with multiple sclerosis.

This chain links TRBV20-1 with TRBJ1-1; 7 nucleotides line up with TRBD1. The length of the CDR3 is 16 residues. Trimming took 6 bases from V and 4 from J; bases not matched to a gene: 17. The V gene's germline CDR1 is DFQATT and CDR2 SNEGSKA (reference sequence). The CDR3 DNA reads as TGCAGTGCCGAGGGGGCGACAGCGGGTATATCCACTGAAGCTTTCTTT. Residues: CSAEGATAGISTEAFF.

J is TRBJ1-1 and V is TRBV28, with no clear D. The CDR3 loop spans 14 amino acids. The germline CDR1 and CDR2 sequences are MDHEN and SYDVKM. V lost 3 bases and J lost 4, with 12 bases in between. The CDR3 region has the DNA TGTGCCAGCAGTTTGGCCAGATTGAGCACTGAAGCTTTCTTT. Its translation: CASSLARLSTEAFF.

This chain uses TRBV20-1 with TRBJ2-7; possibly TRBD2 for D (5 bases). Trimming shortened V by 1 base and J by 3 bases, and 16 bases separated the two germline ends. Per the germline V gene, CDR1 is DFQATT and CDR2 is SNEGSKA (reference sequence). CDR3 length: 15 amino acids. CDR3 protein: CSARVYGIFLYEQYF. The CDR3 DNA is TGCAGTGCTAGAGTGTACGGGATCTTCCTCTACGAGCAGTACTTC.

CDR3 DNA: TGCAGTGCTAGAGGGGCAGGGATGGGAGGAAATGAGCAGTTCTTC. Protein product: CSARGAGMGGNEQFF. This rearrangement joins TRBV20-1 to TRBJ2-1, with a possible D match to TRBD2 (6 bases). The CDR3 extends over 15 amino acids. Trimming shortened V by 1 base and J by 7 bases, and 17 bases separated the two germline ends. The germline CDR1 and CDR2 sequences are DFQATT and SNEGSKA (reference sequence).

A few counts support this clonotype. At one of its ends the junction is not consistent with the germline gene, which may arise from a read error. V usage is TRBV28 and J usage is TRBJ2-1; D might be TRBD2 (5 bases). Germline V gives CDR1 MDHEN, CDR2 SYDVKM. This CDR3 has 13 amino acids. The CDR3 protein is CATIGSSYNERFF. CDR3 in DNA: TGTGCCACCATAGGGAGCTCCTACAATGAGCGGTTCTTC.

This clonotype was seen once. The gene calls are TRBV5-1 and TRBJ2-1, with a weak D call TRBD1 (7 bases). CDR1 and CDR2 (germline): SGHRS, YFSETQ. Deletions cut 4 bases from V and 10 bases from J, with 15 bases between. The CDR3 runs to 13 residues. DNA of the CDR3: TGCGCCAGCAGCACGGAGGGGGCATGGGAGCAGTTCTTC. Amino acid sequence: CASSTEGAWEQFF.

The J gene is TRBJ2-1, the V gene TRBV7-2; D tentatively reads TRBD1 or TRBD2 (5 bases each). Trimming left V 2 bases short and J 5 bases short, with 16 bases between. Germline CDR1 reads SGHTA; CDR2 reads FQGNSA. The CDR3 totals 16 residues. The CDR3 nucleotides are TGTGCCAGCAGCTTACAGGGACCGACTCTTGACAATGAGCAGTTCTTC. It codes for CASSLQGPTLDNEQFF. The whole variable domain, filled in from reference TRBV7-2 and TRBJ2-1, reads GAGVSQSPSNKVTEKGKDVELRCDPISGHTALYWYRQSLGQGLEFLIYFQGNSAPDKSGLPSDRFSAERTGGSVSTLTIQRTQQEDSAVYLCASSLQGPTLDNEQFFGPGTRLTVL.

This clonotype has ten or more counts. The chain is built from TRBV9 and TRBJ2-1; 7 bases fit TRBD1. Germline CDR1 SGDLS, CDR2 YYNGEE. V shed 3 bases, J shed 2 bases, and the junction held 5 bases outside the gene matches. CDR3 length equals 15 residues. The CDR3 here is CASSDYGTAYNEQFF. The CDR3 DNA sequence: TGTGCCAGCAGCGATTACGGGACAGCCTACAATGAGCAGTTCTTC.

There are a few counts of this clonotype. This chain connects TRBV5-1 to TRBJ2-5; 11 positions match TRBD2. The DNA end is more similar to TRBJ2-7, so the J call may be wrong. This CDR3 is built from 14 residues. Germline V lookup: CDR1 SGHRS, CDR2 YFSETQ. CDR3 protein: CASSLRLAGYEQYF. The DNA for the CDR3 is TGCGCCAGCAGCTTGAGACTAGCGGGATACGAGCAGTACTTC.

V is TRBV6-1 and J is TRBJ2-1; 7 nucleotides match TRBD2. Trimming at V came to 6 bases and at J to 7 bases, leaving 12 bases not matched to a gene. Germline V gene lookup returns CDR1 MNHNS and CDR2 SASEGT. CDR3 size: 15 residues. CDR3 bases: TGTGCCAGCAGCCCTCAGGGTTTGGGGGGGAATGAGCAGTTCTTC. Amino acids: CASSPQGLGGNEQFF.

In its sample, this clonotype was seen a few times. The CDR3: CASSLLLDTGELFF. The CDR3 nucleotides are TGCGCCAGCAGCTTGCTATTGGACACCGGGGAGCTGTTTTTT. V and J are TRBV5-1 and TRBJ2-2; D gene unclear. The CDR3 length is 14 residues. Trimming shortened V by 1 base and J by 3 bases, and 7 bases separated the two germline ends. Germline assignment: CDR1 SGHRS and CDR2 YFSETQ.

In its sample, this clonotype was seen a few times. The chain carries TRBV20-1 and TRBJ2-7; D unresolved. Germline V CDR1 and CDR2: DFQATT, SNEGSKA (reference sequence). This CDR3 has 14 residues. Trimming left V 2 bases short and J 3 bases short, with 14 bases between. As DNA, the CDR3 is TGCAGTGCTAGAAAACCCCCACGGATCTACGAGCAGTACTTC. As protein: CSARKPPRIYEQYF.

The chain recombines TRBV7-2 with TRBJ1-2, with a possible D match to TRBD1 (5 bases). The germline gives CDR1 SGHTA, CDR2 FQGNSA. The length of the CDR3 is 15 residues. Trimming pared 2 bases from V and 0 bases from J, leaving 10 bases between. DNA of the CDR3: TGTGCCAGCAGCTTAAGCTCGACAGCTAACTATGGCTACACCTTC. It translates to CASSLSSTANYGYTF.

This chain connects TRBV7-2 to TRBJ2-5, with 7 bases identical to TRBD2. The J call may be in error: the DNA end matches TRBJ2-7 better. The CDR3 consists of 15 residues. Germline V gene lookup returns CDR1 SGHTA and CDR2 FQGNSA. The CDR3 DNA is TGTGCCAGCAGCCCGTTCGGGCGGGAGTTCGACGAGCAGTACTTC. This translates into CASSPFGREFDEQYF.

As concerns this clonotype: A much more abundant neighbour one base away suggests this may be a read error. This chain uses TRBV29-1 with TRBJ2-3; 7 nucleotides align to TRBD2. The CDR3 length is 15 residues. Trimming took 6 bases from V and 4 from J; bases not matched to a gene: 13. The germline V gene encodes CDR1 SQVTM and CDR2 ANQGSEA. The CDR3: CSVGGVAGVADTQYF. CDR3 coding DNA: TGCAGCGTGGGCGGTGTGGCGGGAGTAGCAGATACGCAGTATTTT.

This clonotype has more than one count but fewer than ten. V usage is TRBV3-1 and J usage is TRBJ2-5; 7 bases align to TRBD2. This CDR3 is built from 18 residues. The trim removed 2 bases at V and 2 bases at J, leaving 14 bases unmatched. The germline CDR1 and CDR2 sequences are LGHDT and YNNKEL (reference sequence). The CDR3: CASSQPRGEKAGQETQYF. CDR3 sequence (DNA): TGTGCCAGCAGCCAACCTAGGGGAGAGAAAGCGGGACAAGAGACCCAGTACTTC.

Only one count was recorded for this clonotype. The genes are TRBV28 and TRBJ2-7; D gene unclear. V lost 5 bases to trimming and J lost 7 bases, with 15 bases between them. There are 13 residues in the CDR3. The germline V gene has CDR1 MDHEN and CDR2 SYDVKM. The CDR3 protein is CASSQGLLREQYF. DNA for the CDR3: TGTGCCAGCAGTCAAGGCCTTTTACGGGAGCAGTACTTC.

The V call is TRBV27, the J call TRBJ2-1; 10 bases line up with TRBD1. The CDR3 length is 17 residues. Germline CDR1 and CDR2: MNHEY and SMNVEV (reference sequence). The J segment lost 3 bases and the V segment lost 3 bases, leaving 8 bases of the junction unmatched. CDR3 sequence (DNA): TGTGCCAGCAGTTTGGTTTGGAGGGACAGGGGCTACAATGAGCAGTTCTTC. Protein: CASSLVWRDRGYNEQFF.

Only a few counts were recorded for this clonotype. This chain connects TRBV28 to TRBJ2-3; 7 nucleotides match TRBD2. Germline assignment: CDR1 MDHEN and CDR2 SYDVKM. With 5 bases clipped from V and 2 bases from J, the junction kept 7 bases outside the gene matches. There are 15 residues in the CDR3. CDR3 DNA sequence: TGTGCCAGCAGTCTCGAGCGGGGTCTCACAGATACGCAGTATTTT. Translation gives CASSLERGLTDTQYF.

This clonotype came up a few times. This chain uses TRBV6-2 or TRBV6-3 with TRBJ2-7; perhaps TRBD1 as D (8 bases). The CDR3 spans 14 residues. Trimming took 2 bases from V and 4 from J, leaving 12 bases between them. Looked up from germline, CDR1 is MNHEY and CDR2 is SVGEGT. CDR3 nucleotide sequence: TGTGCCAGCAGTTACGACAGGGGAGGGTACGAGCAGTACTTC. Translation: CASSYDRGGYEQYF.

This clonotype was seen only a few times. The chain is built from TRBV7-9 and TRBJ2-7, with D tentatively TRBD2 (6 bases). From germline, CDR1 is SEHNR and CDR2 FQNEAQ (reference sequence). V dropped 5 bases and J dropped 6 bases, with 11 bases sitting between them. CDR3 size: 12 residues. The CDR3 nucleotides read TGTGCCAGCAGCCCCTTGGGGGGCGAGCAGTACTTC. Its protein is CASSPLGGEQYF.

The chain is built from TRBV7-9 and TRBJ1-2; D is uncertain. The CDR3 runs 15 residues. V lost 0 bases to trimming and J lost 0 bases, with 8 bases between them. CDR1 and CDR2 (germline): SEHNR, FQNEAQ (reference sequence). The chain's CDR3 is CASSLALTANYGYTF. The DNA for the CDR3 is TGTGCCAGCAGCTTAGCGCTGACCGCTAACTATGGCTACACCTTC.

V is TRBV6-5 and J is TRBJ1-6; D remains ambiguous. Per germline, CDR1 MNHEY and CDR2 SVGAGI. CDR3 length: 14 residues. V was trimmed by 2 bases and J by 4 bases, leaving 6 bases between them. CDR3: CASSYREYNSPLHF. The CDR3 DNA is TGTGCCAGCAGTTACAGGGAGTATAATTCACCCCTCCACTTT.

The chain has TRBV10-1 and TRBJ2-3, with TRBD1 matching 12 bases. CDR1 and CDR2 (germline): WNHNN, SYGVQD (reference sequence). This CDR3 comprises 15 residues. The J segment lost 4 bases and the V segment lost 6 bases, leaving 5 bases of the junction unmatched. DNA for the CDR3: TGCGCCAGCAGCCGGGACAGGGGGCTGCCAGATACGCAGTATTTT. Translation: CASSRDRGLPDTQYF.